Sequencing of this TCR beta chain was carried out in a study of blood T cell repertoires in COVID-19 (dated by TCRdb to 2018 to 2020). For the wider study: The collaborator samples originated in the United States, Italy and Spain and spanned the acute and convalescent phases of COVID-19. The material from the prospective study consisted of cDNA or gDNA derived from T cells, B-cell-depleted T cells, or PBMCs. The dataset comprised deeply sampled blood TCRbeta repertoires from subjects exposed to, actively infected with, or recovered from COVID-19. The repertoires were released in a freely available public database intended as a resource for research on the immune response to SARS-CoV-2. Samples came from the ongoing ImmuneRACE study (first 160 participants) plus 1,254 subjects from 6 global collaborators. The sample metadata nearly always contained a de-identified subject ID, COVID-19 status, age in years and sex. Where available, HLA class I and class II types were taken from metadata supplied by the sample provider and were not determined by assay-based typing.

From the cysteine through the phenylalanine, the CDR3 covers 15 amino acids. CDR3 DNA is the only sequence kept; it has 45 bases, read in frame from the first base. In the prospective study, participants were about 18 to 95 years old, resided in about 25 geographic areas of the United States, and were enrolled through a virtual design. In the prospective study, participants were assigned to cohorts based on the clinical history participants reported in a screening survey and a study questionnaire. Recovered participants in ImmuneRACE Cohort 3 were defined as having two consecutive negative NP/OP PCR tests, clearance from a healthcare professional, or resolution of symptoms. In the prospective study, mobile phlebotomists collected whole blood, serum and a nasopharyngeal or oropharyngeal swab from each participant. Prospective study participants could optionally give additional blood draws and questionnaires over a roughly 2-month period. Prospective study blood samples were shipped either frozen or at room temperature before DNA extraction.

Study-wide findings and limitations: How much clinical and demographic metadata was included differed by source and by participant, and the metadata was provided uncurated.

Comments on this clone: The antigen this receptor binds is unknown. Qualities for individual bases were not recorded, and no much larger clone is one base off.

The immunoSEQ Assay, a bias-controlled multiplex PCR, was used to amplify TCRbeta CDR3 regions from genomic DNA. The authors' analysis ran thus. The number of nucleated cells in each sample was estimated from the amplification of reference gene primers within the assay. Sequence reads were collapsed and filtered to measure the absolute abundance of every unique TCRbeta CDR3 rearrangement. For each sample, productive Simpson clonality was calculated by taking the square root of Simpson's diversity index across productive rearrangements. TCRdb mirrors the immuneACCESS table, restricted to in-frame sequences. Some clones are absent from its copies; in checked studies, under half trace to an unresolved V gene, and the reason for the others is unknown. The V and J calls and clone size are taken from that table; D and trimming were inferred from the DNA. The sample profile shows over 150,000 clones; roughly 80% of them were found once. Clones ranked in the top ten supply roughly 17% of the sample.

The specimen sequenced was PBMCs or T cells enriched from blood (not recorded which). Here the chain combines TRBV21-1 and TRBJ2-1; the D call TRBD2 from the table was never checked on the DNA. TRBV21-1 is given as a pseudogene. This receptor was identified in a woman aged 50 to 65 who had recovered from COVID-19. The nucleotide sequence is TGTGCCAGCAGCGAGGGACTAGCGGGAGTCAATGAGCAGTTCTTC. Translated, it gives CASSEGLAGVNEQFF.